Below are 32 T cell receptor beta chains sequenced from a single sample in a study of T cell repertoires in cytomegalovirus infection. One entry per CDR3 protein, called by TCRdb with MiXCR from the reads. In the table there are about 250,000 distinct CDR3 sequences, about 7% of which are singletons. Sequenced: PBMCs. These receptors were collected from a human donor in good health (CMV status not recorded). Some clones in this sample may be carry-over from other donors' samples.

This clonotype showed up many times. This sequence joins TRBV6-2 or TRBV6-3 and TRBJ1-1; D gene unclear. Germline loops: CDR1 MNHEY, CDR2 SVGEGT. This CDR3 spans 13 amino acids. Trimming cost V 6 bases and J 5 bases, with 13 bases left between them. For the CDR3, the DNA is TGTGCCAGCAGCCCCACGCTCGGGACTGAAGCTTTCTTT. This encodes CASSPTLGTEAFF.

This clonotype was seen many times. The chain has TRBV12-3 or TRBV12-4 and TRBJ2-2; D gene uncertain. Trimming left V 5 bases short and J 1 base short, with 5 bases between. There are 13 residues in the CDR3. In nucleotides, the CDR3 is TGTGCCAGCAGTACAGTGAACACCGGGGAGCTGTTTTTT. This gives the protein CASSTVNTGELFF.

This clonotype was recorded many times. The chain joins TRBV7-3 to TRBJ2-2, with D possibly being TRBD2 (5 bases). CDR3 length: 19 amino acids. Germline V gene sequence: CDR1 SGHTA, CDR2 FQGTGA. Trimming left V 0 bases short and J 3 bases short, with 20 bases between. The CDR3 loop is CASSLTLGSVGRDTGELFF. CDR3 nucleotide sequence: TGTGCCAGCAGCTTAACTTTGGGTAGCGTCGGACGCGACACCGGGGAGCTGTTTTTT.

This clonotype was counted a few times. The chain recombines TRBV20-1 with TRBJ2-2; D is possibly TRBD1 (6 bases). The CDR3 covers 15 residues. The V and J ends lost 5 bases and 1 base respectively, with 14 bases between them. The germline gives CDR1 DFQATT, CDR2 SNEGSKA (reference sequence). CDR3: CSALRTARNTGELFF. CDR3 bases: TGCAGTGCTCTCCGGACAGCTAGGAACACCGGGGAGCTGTTTTTT.

This clonotype was counted only a few times. The chain recombines TRBV20-1 with TRBJ1-5; D may be TRBD1 (5 bases). Per germline, CDR1 DFQATT and CDR2 SNEGSKA (reference sequence). The CDR3 runs to 13 residues. Trimming pared 3 bases from V and 6 bases from J, leaving 12 bases between. The CDR3 nucleotides read TGCAGTGCTAGCTCTGGGGCCGGTCAGCCCCAGCATTTT. Translated, it gives CSASSGAGQPQHF.

This clonotype was picked up a small number of times. V gene TRBV20-1 combines with J gene TRBJ1-1; no definite D call. V shed 3 bases and J shed 5 bases, with 19 bases lying between them. The CDR3 contains 15 residues. From germline, CDR1 is DFQATT and CDR2 SNEGSKA (reference sequence). The CDR3 DNA follows: TGCAGTGCTAGTGGCGTCGGGGTAGTAAGAACTGAAGCTTTCTTT. Translated, it gives CSASGVGVVRTEAFF.

In its sample, this clonotype was seen many times. CDR3 sequence (DNA): TGTGCCAGCATAAGACGGGAGGCGGAAGCTTTCTTT. Translating it yields CASIRREAEAFF. This sequence joins TRBV11-3 and TRBJ1-1; D remains unclear. The CDR3 consists of 12 residues. Trimming removed 7 bases at V and 8 bases at J, with 14 bases between. CDR1 is SGHNT, CDR2 YENEEA, per germline.

The chain recombines TRBV12-3 or TRBV12-4 with TRBJ1-5, with a possible D match to TRBD1 (6 bases). V lost 2 bases and J 4 bases, leaving 18 bases between the germline ends. The CDR3 is 17 residues long. The CDR3 DNA reads as TGTGCCAGCAGTTTATATCTAGGGCAGGGGATAAATCAGCCCCAGCATTTT. This gives the protein CASSLYLGQGINQPQHF.

This clonotype was seen many times. The chain is built from TRBV6-2 or TRBV6-3 and TRBJ2-1; D uncertain. The CDR3 contains 11 residues. The germline V gene encodes CDR1 MNHEY and CDR2 SVGEGT. The germline V and J ends were trimmed by 5 bases and 10 bases, with 9 bases remaining between them. In nucleotides, the CDR3 is TGTGCCAGCAGTCCCAGTTTGGAGCAGTTCTTC. Its protein product is CASSPSLEQFF.

The chain uses TRBV29-1 and TRBJ1-5, with D perhaps matching TRBD1 (5 bases). The ends were cut back, 4 bases at V and 7 bases at J, with 14 bases in the middle. The CDR3 spans 13 residues. Germline values: CDR1 SQVTM, CDR2 ANQGSEA. The CDR3 loop is CSVGGPGGQPQHF. CDR3 DNA sequence: TGCAGCGTTGGTGGACCCGGGGGGCAGCCCCAGCATTTT.

This chain joins TRBV7-9 and TRBJ1-6; D might be TRBD1 (5 bases). The V end lost 8 bases, the J end lost 11 bases, and 19 bases lay between the germline ends. The CDR3 extends over 14 amino acids. In germline, CDR1 is SEHNR, CDR2 FQNEAQ (reference sequence). The CDR3 DNA reads TGTGCCAGCCTAGCTCAGACAGACTCTACACCCCTCCACTTT. Translated, it gives CASLAQTDSTPLHF.

A remark on this clonotype: A single base separates this from a much larger clone, so it may be a read error. This sequence joins TRBV29-1 and TRBJ2-5; possibly TRBD1 for D (5 bases). The germline V gene encodes CDR1 SQVTM and CDR2 ANQGSEA. Trimming shortened V by 4 bases and J by 0 bases, and 12 bases separated the two germline ends. This CDR3 has 14 residues. CDR3 nucleotide sequence: TGCAGCGTTGCTGGGGCAGGGTACCAAGAGACCCAGTACTTC. Encoded protein: CSVAGAGYQETQYF.

This clonotype was seen ten or more times. This chain uses TRBV11-3 with TRBJ2-5; 8 bases are a match to TRBD2. Trimming removed 1 base from V and 5 bases from J; junction bases left unmatched: 3. Germline lookup yields CDR1 SGHNT and CDR2 YENEEA. This CDR3 comprises 14 residues. DNA of the CDR3: TGTGCCAGCAGCTTAGCGTCTAGCGGGGAGACCCAGTACTTC. Translating gives CASSLASSGETQYF. The full variable domain, with the rest looked up from reference TRBV11-3 and TRBJ2-5, is EAGVVQSPRYKIIEKKQPVAFWCNPISGHNTLYWYLQNLGQGPELLIRYENEEAVDDSQLPKDRFSAERLKGVDSTLKIQPAELGDSAVYLCASSLASSGETQYFGPGTRLLVL.

At least ten counts were recorded for this clonotype. This chain links TRBV6-2 or TRBV6-3 with TRBJ2-1; weak D call: TRBD1 (6 bases). Trimming left V 6 bases short and J 6 bases short, with 18 bases between. Looked up from germline, CDR1 is MNHEY and CDR2 is SVGEGT. CDR3 length: 15 residues. The CDR3 spells CASRSYIEQGNEQFF. For the CDR3, the DNA is TGTGCCAGCAGATCGTACATTGAACAGGGCAATGAGCAGTTCTTC.

This clonotype was counted at least ten times. Here the CDR3 omits its conserved ending phenylalanine or tryptophan, so a read error is the likely source. It is unclear where the CDR3 begins or ends on the DNA, so no DNA is shown, and the CDR3 is as TCRdb lists it. The V gene is TRBV28, the J gene TRBJ2-7; TRBD2 reflects the table's D call only, with no check against the DNA. The germline CDR1 and CDR2 sequences are MDHEN and SYDVKM. From its first to its last residue, the CDR3 has 11 amino acids. The CDR3 reads CATSSGGSPTL.

This clonotype was recorded at least ten times. The rearrangement uses TRBV7-2 and TRBJ2-2; D possibly corresponds to TRBD2 (6 bases). The CDR3 spans 15 residues. In germline, CDR1 is SGHTA, CDR2 FQGNSA. The V end was cut by 3 bases, the J end by 8 bases, with 16 bases between. In DNA form, the CDR3 reads TGTGCCAGCAGCTTGCTAGCGACAAGTCGGGGGGAGCTGTTTTTT. It is translated as CASSLLATSRGELFF.

The table lists this clonotype with many counts. The chain has TRBV2 and TRBJ1-5; 7 positions agree with TRBD1. Trimming cost V 6 bases and J 1 base; bases outside gene matches: 6. Germline CDR1 and CDR2: SNHLY and FYNNEI. The CDR3 sequence is 15 residues long. As DNA, the CDR3 is TGTGCCAGCAGCCAGGGGGAGATAAGCAATCAGCCCCAGCATTTT. This gives the protein CASSQGEISNQPQHF.

This clonotype was picked up many times. The chain joins TRBV20-1 to TRBJ2-7; D gene ambiguous. CDR3 size: 14 residues. V was pared by 1 base and J by 5 bases, with 15 bases between. Germline V CDR1 and CDR2: DFQATT, SNEGSKA (reference sequence). The CDR3 reads CSARVASVVDEQYF. In nucleotides, the CDR3 is TGCAGTGCTAGAGTTGCCTCCGTGGTAGACGAGCAGTACTTC.

This clonotype occurred many times. The chain employs TRBV7-2 and TRBJ2-3, with D uncertain. Germline V lookup: CDR1 SGHTA, CDR2 FQGNSA. The CDR3 extends over 16 amino acids. V lost 3 bases, J lost 4 bases, and 17 bases lay in between. CDR3 sequence: CASSFFRSSTPDTQYF. For the CDR3, the DNA is TGTGCCAGCAGCTTCTTCAGGAGCAGTACCCCAGATACGCAGTATTTT.

This clonotype was detected many times. The chain uses TRBV20-1 and TRBJ1-5, with D unclear. Germline values: CDR1 DFQATT, CDR2 SNEGSKA (reference sequence). The CDR3 consists of 15 residues. The germline V and J ends were trimmed by 6 bases and 1 base, with 16 bases remaining between them. Written as DNA, the CDR3 is TGCAGTGCCCCGAGGAAGGGAGGAAGCAATCAGCCCCAGCATTTT. Protein sequence: CSAPRKGGSNQPQHF.

This clonotype was observed many times. J is TRBJ2-3 and V is TRBV6-2 or TRBV6-3, with D possibly being TRBD1 (6 bases). Germline CDR1 and CDR2: MNHEY and SVGEGT. V was clipped by 1 base and J by 6 bases, with 8 bases between them. CDR3 size: 13 residues. CDR3 protein: CASSYYREDTQYF. In nucleotides, the CDR3 is TGTGCCAGCAGTTACTACAGGGAGGATACGCAGTATTTT.

This clonotype was seen at least ten times. The chain links TRBV20-1 to TRBJ1-2; 8 bases are a match to TRBD1. With V trimmed by 6 bases and J by 6 bases, 6 bases remained unmatched. The CDR3 runs 12 residues. Germline V lookup: CDR1 DFQATT, CDR2 SNEGSKA (reference sequence). The CDR3: CSAEQGGNGYTF. CDR3 DNA: TGCAGTGCCGAACAGGGGGGTAATGGCTACACCTTC.

This clonotype was seen repeatedly, ten times or more. The J gene is TRBJ1-1, the V gene TRBV4-3; D uncertain. Deletions cut 0 bases from V and 1 base from J, with 9 bases between. Per germline, CDR1 LGHNA and CDR2 YSLEER. The CDR3 is 15 residues long. The CDR3: CASSQEGRGNTEAFF. The CDR3 DNA is TGCGCCAGCAGCCAAGAAGGGCGGGGGAACACTGAAGCTTTCTTT.

This clonotype was seen many times. J is TRBJ1-2 and V is TRBV7-2, with TRBD1 matching 11 bases. Trimming at V came to 5 bases and at J to 8 bases, leaving 10 bases not matched to a gene. Germline values: CDR1 SGHTA, CDR2 FQGNSA. The CDR3 runs 15 residues. In DNA, the CDR3 is TGTGCCAGCAGCCCTGTCGGGACAGGGGGACGGGGCTACACCTTC. Protein sequence: CASSPVGTGGRGYTF.

The table lists this clonotype with many counts. V is TRBV19 and J is TRBJ1-1; D perhaps matches TRBD1 (5 bases). The CDR3 is 17 amino acids. Per germline, CDR1 LNHDA and CDR2 SQIVND (reference sequence). Trimming cost V 7 bases and J 0 bases, with 21 bases left between them. The CDR3 spells CASTFKGARPMNTEAFF. CDR3 nucleotides: TGTGCCAGTACATTTAAAGGGGCGCGACCCATGAACACTGAAGCTTTCTTT.

V gene TRBV5-5 combines with J gene TRBJ1-1, with 7 bases identical to TRBD1. The CDR3 consists of 17 residues. Germline V lookup: CDR1 SGHKS, CDR2 YYEKEE (reference sequence). After removal of 4 bases from V and 2 bases from J, the junction contained 14 bases not matched to a gene. The CDR3 protein is CASSQSQGIRANTEAFF. The CDR3 DNA is TGTGCCAGCAGCCAATCACAGGGGATTCGCGCCAACACTGAAGCTTTCTTT.

This clonotype was detected ten times or more. The chain has TRBV29-1 and TRBJ1-1; D unresolved. Trimming took off 6 bases at V and 10 bases at J, with 12 bases between the two ends. This CDR3 comprises 10 residues. Germline V gene data show CDR1 as SQVTM and CDR2 as ANQGSEA. DNA of the CDR3: TGCAGCGTACGTTCCCTCGGAGCTTTCTTT. The encoded protein is CSVRSLGAFF.

This clonotype was counted many times. The chain carries TRBV20-1 and TRBJ2-3; D not certain. The CDR3 runs 15 residues. Per the germline V gene, CDR1 is DFQATT and CDR2 is SNEGSKA (reference sequence). Trimming pared 1 base from V and 0 bases from J, leaving 11 bases between. DNA of the CDR3: TGCAGTGCTAGAGCGGCGGTAGCCAGCACAGATACGCAGTATTTT. Translating gives CSARAAVASTDTQYF.

This rearrangement joins TRBV7-9 to TRBJ1-1, with a weak D call TRBD1 (6 bases). The germline gives CDR1 SEHNR, CDR2 FQNEAQ (reference sequence). This CDR3 comprises 15 residues. Trimming cost V 10 bases and J 5 bases, with 23 bases left between them. The CDR3 here is CATSPLQGAGTEAFF. DNA for the CDR3: TGTGCCACCTCGCCCTTACAGGGCGCTGGGACTGAAGCTTTCTTT.

This clonotype was detected many times. The V call is TRBV7-2, the J call TRBJ2-7, with 11 bases identical to TRBD2. V shed 3 bases, J shed 0 bases, and the junction held 1 base outside the gene matches. CDR3 size: 15 residues. Germline assignment: CDR1 SGHTA and CDR2 FQGNSA. This CDR3 reads CASSFSGGASYEQYF. CDR3 coding DNA: TGTGCCAGCAGCTTTAGCGGGGGGGCCTCCTACGAGCAGTACTTC.

The rearrangement links TRBV5-6 to TRBJ1-5; D not certain. Trimming stripped 0 bases from V and 4 bases from J, with 8 bases between. The CDR3 is 14 amino acids. Germline V lookup: CDR1 SGHDT, CDR2 YYEEEE. The CDR3 is CASSLGTDNQPQHF. The DNA of the CDR3 is TGTGCCAGCAGCTTGGGGACCGATAATCAGCCCCAGCATTTT. Full variable domain (remainder filled in from reference TRBV5-6 and TRBJ1-5): DAGVTQSPTHLIKTRGQQVTLRCSPKSGHDTVSWYQQALGQGPQFIFQYYEEEERQRGNFPDRFSGHQFPNYSSELNVNALLLGDSALYLCASSLGTDNQPQHFGDGTRLSIL.

This clonotype was seen only a few times. The chain couples TRBV6-6 to TRBJ2-7; D is uncertain. The germline V gene encodes CDR1 MNHNY and CDR2 SVGAGI (reference sequence). Trimming took off 6 bases at V and 4 bases at J, with 13 bases between the two ends. The CDR3 has 13 residues. The CDR3 loop is CASSDHVGYEQYF. DNA of the CDR3: TGTGCCAGCAGCGACCACGTAGGGTACGAGCAGTACTTC.